Below are 27 T cell receptor beta chains sequenced from a single sample in a study of early T cells in non-severe SARS-CoV-2 infection. TCRdb passed the 5' RACE reads through MiXCR, listing each CDR3 protein once. The data show 48,000 or so distinct CDR3 sequences, with under 15% seen just once and roughly a tenth held by the top ten. The sample consisted of whole blood. The receptors shown here come from an adult who was a healthcare worker with PCR-confirmed SARS-CoV-2 infection or an uninfected control (not recorded which).

This clonotype was seen ten or more times. The CDR3 loop is CASSQDTNTEAFF. The CDR3 DNA reads TGTGCCAGCAGTCAGGACACCAACACTGAAGCTTTCTTT. The chain is built from TRBV7-8 and TRBJ1-1; D is perhaps TRBD1 (5 bases). V dropped 6 bases and J dropped 2 bases, with 10 bases sitting between them. Germline V gene data show CDR1 as SGHVS and CDR2 as FQNEAQ. The CDR3 extends over 13 amino acids.

At least ten counts were recorded for this clonotype. The chain links TRBV20-1 to TRBJ1-5, with D unclear. The germline V and J ends were trimmed by 0 bases and 11 bases, with 8 bases remaining between them. Looked up from germline, CDR1 is DFQATT and CDR2 is SNEGSKA (reference sequence). The CDR3 is made up of 11 amino acids. CDR3 in DNA: TGCAGTGCTAGAGACTGGGAAACCCAGCATTTT. Its translation is CSARDWETQHF.

The sample holds a few counts of this clonotype. V is TRBV20-1 and J is TRBJ2-7, with 9 nucleotides matching TRBD1. V lost 5 bases, J lost 2 bases, and 13 bases stayed unmatched. The CDR3 length is 16 residues. CDR1 and CDR2 (germline): DFQATT, SNEGSKA (reference sequence). Here the CDR3 reads CSASDPRTGDTYEQYF. The DNA of the CDR3 is TGCAGTGCTTCGGATCCGAGGACAGGGGATACCTACGAGCAGTACTTC.

The DNA of the CDR3 is TGTGCCAGCAGCTGGAGCCCTAAGTCGGGAACAACTGAGCAGTTCTTC. Translating it yields CASSWSPKSGTTEQFF. This chain uses TRBV7-9 with TRBJ2-1, with D maybe TRBD2 (5 bases). V was cut by 4 bases and J by 9 bases, with 22 bases left in between. The CDR3 consists of 16 residues. From germline, CDR1 is SEHNR and CDR2 FQNEAQ (reference sequence).

There are many counts of this clonotype. The rearrangement links TRBV28 to TRBJ2-7, with D perhaps matching TRBD2 (6 bases). In germline, CDR1 is MDHEN, CDR2 SYDVKM. The ends were cut back, 6 bases at V and 1 base at J, with 13 bases in the middle. This CDR3 spans 14 amino acids. The CDR3 here is CASSLGGTSYEQYF. The CDR3 nucleotides read TGTGCCAGCAGCCTGGGCGGGACTTCCTACGAGCAGTACTTC.

The chain has TRBV27 and TRBJ1-6, with a possible D match to TRBD1 (6 bases). The length of the CDR3 is 17 residues. The germline V gene has CDR1 MNHEY and CDR2 SMNVEV (reference sequence). V lost 5 bases to trimming and J lost 0 bases, with 14 bases between them. CDR3 loop: CASSPTGSTSYNSPLHF. The DNA for the CDR3 is TGTGCCAGCAGTCCTACAGGGTCCACCTCCTATAATTCACCCCTCCACTTT.

This clonotype was observed a handful of times. The V and J genes are TRBV29-1 and TRBJ1-1; D unresolved. The CDR3 runs to 13 residues. CDR1 and CDR2 (germline): SQVTM, ANQGSEA. V shed 5 bases and J shed 1 base, with 11 bases lying between them. Here the CDR3 reads CSVKTDRNTEAFF. CDR3 bases: TGCAGCGTTAAGACCGATCGGAACACTGAAGCTTTCTTT.

This clonotype has a single count. The chain employs TRBV28 and TRBJ1-4; D is unclear. CDR3 size: 17 residues. Trimming removed 9 bases from V and 6 bases from J, with 26 bases in between. Germline V lookup: CDR1 MDHEN, CDR2 SYDVKM. The CDR3 DNA is TGTGCCAGTGGCTTGAGGACTTTGATATTGGCTGATGAAAAACTGTTTTTT. As protein: CASGLRTLILADEKLFF.

This clonotype has at least ten counts. This rearrangement joins TRBV19 to TRBJ1-5; D is unclear. The germline V gene encodes CDR1 LNHDA and CDR2 SQIVND (reference sequence). This CDR3 is built from 15 residues. Trimming took off 7 bases at V and 3 bases at J, with 16 bases between the two ends. In nucleotides, the CDR3 is TGTGCCAGTACTACCGGGGAAGGGCACAATCAGCCCCAGCATTTT. It specifies CASTTGEGHNQPQHF.

Concerning this clonotype: An end of the junction does not agree with germline; a read error may underlie this. The CDR3 DNA sequence: TGTGCCAGCAGTGCAGGGACAGCCTCAAGAGAGGCCCAGTACTTC. Residues: CASSAGTASREAQYF. J is TRBJ2-5 and V is TRBV28, with 7 nucleotides matching TRBD1. Per the germline V gene, CDR1 is MDHEN and CDR2 is SYDVKM. The CDR3 runs 15 residues.

This clonotype occurred many times. The chain combines TRBV14 with TRBJ2-1; the match to TRBD2 covers 15 bases. The V gene end was trimmed by 5 bases and the J gene end by 9 bases; junction bases not matched to a gene: 5. This CDR3 has 15 residues. Germline lookup yields CDR1 SGHDN and CDR2 FVKESK. The CDR3 coding sequence is TGTGCCAGCAGCGACAGGACTAGCGGGGGGGTTGAGCAGTTCTTC. It yields the protein CASSDRTSGGVEQFF. Full variable domain (rest looked up from reference TRBV14 and TRBJ2-1): EAGVTQFPSHSVIEKGQTVTLRCDPISGHDNLYWYRRVMGKEIKFLLHFVKESKQDESGMPNNRFLAERTGGTYSTLKVQPAELEDSGVYFCASSDRTSGGVEQFFGPGTRLTVL.

This clonotype was seen a few times. The chain links TRBV5-1 to TRBJ2-1; D remains unclear. The CDR3 spans 15 residues. Germline lookup yields CDR1 SGHRS and CDR2 YFSETQ. Deletions cut 0 bases from V and 0 bases from J, with 7 bases between. For the CDR3, the DNA is TGCGCCAGCAGCTTGGCTTTGAGCTCCTACAATGAGCAGTTCTTC. Translation: CASSLALSSYNEQFF.

This clonotype came up many times. The V call is TRBV20-1, the J call TRBJ2-7; TRBD1 matches 7 bases. The CDR3 runs 13 residues. The V segment lost 5 bases and the J segment 6 bases; nucleotides outside the gene matches: 10. Looked up from germline, CDR1 is DFQATT and CDR2 is SNEGSKA (reference sequence). CDR3 DNA: TGCAGTGCTGCTCGGACAGGTCCCGGCGAGCAGTACTTC. Its translation: CSAARTGPGEQYF.

This clonotype was detected many times. The genes are TRBV27 and TRBJ1-5; no clear D gene. Germline V lookup: CDR1 MNHEY, CDR2 SMNVEV (reference sequence). The CDR3 runs to 14 residues. V was pared by 4 bases and J by 7 bases, with 14 bases between. The DNA for the CDR3 is TGTGCCAGCAGTTCGCATGTTGTGGGACAGCCCCAGCATTTT. Residues: CASSSHVVGQPQHF.

This clonotype was observed a handful of times. This rearrangement joins TRBV29-1 to TRBJ2-3; D call uncertain. Trimming shortened V by 8 bases and J by 2 bases, and 2 bases separated the two germline ends. The germline V gene has CDR1 SQVTM and CDR2 ANQGSEA. The CDR3 extends over 9 amino acids. DNA of the CDR3: TGCAGCACCACAGATACGCAGTATTTT. This encodes CSTTDTQYF.

This clonotype was observed many times. The rearrangement links TRBV20-1 to TRBJ1-1; D is ambiguous. This CDR3 is built from 10 residues. Between the trimmed V and J ends, which lost 2 bases and 8 bases, there was a span of 6 bases. Germline CDR1 reads DFQATT; CDR2 reads SNEGSKA (reference sequence). DNA of the CDR3: TGCAGTGCTAGATACGGGGAAGCTTTCTTT. It yields the protein CSARYGEAFF.

This clonotype occurred many times. J is TRBJ1-4 and V is TRBV7-9; a possible D gene is TRBD1 (6 bases). Germline CDR1 reads SEHNR; CDR2 reads FQNEAQ (reference sequence). CDR3 length: 14 residues. Trimming took off 0 bases at V and 7 bases at J, with 9 bases between the two ends. CDR3 residues: CASSLADRFEKLFF. DNA for the CDR3: TGTGCCAGCAGCTTAGCCGACAGGTTTGAAAAACTGTTTTTT.

The sample holds many counts of this clonotype. CDR3 DNA: TGTGCCAGCAGCTTGGGACAGGGGGCGAACACTGAAGCTTTCTTT. It encodes CASSLGQGANTEAFF. V usage is TRBV5-4 and J usage is TRBJ1-1, with 10 bases fitting TRBD1. The V segment lost 0 bases and the J segment 1 base; nucleotides outside the gene matches: 0. The length of the CDR3 is 15 residues. Germline CDR1 SGHNT, CDR2 YYREEE (reference sequence).

This clonotype was seen many times. The chain couples TRBV4-2 to TRBJ2-5, with 7 nucleotides matching TRBD1. The CDR3 spans 20 residues. Germline-derived CDR1 and CDR2 are LGHNA and YNFKEQ. The junction had 19 bases not matched to a gene; V was cut back by 3 bases and J by 0 bases. The CDR3 region has the DNA TGTGCCAGCAGCCAGTCGACAGGGACCGTAGCGAGAGTAAACCAAGAGACCCAGTACTTC. Its translation: CASSQSTGTVARVNQETQYF.

This clonotype has a count of ten or more. J is TRBJ1-1 and V is TRBV7-9; D gene ambiguous. The CDR3 contains 13 residues. Per the germline V gene, CDR1 is SEHNR and CDR2 is FQNEAQ (reference sequence). V was shortened by 5 bases and J by 3 bases, with 10 bases between the two germline ends. The CDR3 bases are TGTGCCAGCAGCCCCCCCGGGGACACTGAAGCTTTCTTT. Translation: CASSPPGDTEAFF.

This clonotype was picked up a small number of times. This rearrangement joins TRBV10-3 to TRBJ1-1; D not resolved. The V end lost 2 bases, the J end lost 2 bases, and 9 bases lay between the germline ends. Germline V gene sequence: CDR1 ENHRY, CDR2 SYGVKD. The CDR3 length is 14 residues. This CDR3 is CAISEPGFNTEAFF. The CDR3 DNA reads TGTGCCATCAGTGAGCCGGGATTTAACACTGAAGCTTTCTTT.

This clonotype was seen at least ten times. J is TRBJ1-2 and V is TRBV7-2, with D hard to call. The CDR3 is 15 residues long. V lost 1 base to trimming and J lost 5 bases, with 14 bases between them. Per germline, CDR1 SGHTA and CDR2 FQGNSA. The CDR3: CASSLELNERYGYTF. DNA for the CDR3: TGTGCCAGCAGCTTAGAACTCAACGAGCGATATGGCTACACCTTC. Combining the CDR3 with reference TRBV7-2 and TRBJ1-2 gives the whole variable domain GAGVSQSPSNKVTEKGKDVELRCDPISGHTALYWYRQSLGQGLEFLIYFQGNSAPDKSGLPSDRFSAERTGGSVSTLTIQRTQQEDSAVYLCASSLELNERYGYTFGSGTRLTVV.

This clonotype was found a few times. The V and J genes are TRBV29-1 and TRBJ2-3; D is unclear. Germline CDR1 reads SQVTM; CDR2 reads ANQGSEA. The CDR3 has 12 amino acids. V was trimmed by 8 bases and J by 3 bases, leaving 12 bases between them. DNA of the CDR3: TGCAGCTACGGAAGGGCGACAGATACGCAGTATTTT. This encodes CSYGRATDTQYF.

This clonotype was seen a few times. The chain combines TRBV6-2 or TRBV6-3 with TRBJ1-5; no reliable D call. This CDR3 comprises 15 residues. Germline CDR1 reads MNHEY; CDR2 reads SVGEGT. V was shortened by 0 bases and J by 7 bases, with 13 bases between the two germline ends. The CDR3 DNA reads TGTGCCAGCAGTTACTCGATCACTTCCGGGCAGCCCCAGCATTTT. Translated: CASSYSITSGQPQHF.

V is TRBV28 and J is TRBJ2-3, with D tentatively TRBD2 (5 bases). The germline V gene has CDR1 MDHEN and CDR2 SYDVKM. V dropped 5 bases and J dropped 14 bases, with 17 bases sitting between them. CDR3 length equals 12 residues. The CDR3 protein is CASSPSRTALYF. CDR3 nucleotides: TGTGCCAGCAGTCCCTCCCGGACTGCTCTGTATTTT.

This clonotype was counted only a few times. V and J are TRBV27 and TRBJ1-1, with 9 positions matching TRBD1. The CDR3 consists of 15 residues. With 1 base clipped from V and 1 base from J, the junction kept 1 base outside the gene matches. CDR1 is MNHEY and CDR2 is SMNVEV in the germline V gene (reference sequence). The CDR3 DNA sequence: TGTGCCAGCAGTTTATGGGGACAGGGGAACACTGAAGCTTTCTTT. It encodes CASSLWGQGNTEAFF.

In this sample, this clonotype turned up many times. The chain couples TRBV29-1 to TRBJ1-1, with 7 nucleotides matching TRBD1. CDR3 length: 14 residues. V was pared by 6 bases and J by 1 base, with 8 bases of the junction left unmatched. Germline V gives CDR1 SQVTM, CDR2 ANQGSEA. The CDR3, as DNA: TGCAGCGTGGGAAGGGGGCTAGAGAACACTGAAGCTTTCTTT. It yields the protein CSVGRGLENTEAFF.